This TCR beta chain was profiled in a study of brain T cells in children with intractable seizures. From germline, CDR1 is SNHLY and CDR2 FYNNEI. CDR3 size: 15 residues. The V and J ends lost 7 bases and 2 bases, in that order; junction bases with no gene match: 10. The sequenced cases were selected for having the highest brain T cell transcript signatures. This clone was recorded a few times. Profiled with immunoSEQ multiplex PCR; TCRdb holds only in-frame clones, not every one. The sample yields 240 or so clones, 84% seen once. The sequencing used resected brain tissue, collected at surgery. The TCR was taken from a girl aged 5-17 years with tuberous sclerosis and intractable seizures. The chain carries TRBV2 and TRBJ1-2, with 7 bases matching TRBD1. The CDR3 sequence: CASTPARGNNYGYTF. The CDR3 DNA is TGTGCCAGCACCCCAGCCAGGGGGAACAACTATGGCTACACCTTC.